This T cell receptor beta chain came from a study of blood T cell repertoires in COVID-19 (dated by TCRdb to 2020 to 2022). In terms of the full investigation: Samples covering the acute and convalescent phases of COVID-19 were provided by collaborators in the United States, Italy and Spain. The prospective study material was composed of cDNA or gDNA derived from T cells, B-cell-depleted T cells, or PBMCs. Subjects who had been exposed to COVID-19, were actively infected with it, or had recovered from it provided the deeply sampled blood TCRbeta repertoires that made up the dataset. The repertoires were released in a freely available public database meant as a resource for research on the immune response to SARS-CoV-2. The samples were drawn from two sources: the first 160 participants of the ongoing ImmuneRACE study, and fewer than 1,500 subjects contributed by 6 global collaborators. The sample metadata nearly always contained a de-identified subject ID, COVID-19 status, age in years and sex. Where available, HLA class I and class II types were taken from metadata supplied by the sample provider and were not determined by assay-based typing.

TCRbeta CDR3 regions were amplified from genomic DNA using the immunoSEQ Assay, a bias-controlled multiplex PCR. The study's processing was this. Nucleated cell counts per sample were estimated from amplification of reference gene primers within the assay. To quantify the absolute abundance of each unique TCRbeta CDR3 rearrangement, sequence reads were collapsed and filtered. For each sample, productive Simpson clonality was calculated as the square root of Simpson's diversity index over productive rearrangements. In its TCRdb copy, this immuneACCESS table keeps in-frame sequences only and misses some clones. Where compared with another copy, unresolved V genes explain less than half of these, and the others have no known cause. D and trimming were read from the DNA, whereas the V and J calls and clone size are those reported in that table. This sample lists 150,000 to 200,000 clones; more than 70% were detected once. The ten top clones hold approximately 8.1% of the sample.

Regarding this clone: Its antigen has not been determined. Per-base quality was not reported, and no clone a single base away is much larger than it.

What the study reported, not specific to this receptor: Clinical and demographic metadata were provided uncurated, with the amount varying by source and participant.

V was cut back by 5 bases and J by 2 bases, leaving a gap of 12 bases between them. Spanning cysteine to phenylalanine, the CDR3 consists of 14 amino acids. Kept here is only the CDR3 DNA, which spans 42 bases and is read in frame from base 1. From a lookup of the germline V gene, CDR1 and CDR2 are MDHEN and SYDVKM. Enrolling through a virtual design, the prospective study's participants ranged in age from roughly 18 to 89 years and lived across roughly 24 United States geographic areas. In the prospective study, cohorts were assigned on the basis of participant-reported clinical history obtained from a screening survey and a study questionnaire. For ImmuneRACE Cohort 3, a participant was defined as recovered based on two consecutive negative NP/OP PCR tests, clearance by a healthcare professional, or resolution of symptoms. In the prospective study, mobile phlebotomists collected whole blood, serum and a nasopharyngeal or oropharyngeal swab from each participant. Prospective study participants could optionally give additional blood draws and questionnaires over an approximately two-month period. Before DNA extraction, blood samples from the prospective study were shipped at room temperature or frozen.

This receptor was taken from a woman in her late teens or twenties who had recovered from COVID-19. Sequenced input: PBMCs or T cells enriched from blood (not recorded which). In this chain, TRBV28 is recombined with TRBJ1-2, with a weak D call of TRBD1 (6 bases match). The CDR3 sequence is CASSLIQGNYGYTF. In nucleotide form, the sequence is TGTGCCAGCAGTCTAATACAGGGCAACTATGGCTACACCTTC.